The rows below give T cell receptor beta chains drawn from one sample of a study of blood T cell repertoires in COVID-19. Data came from immunoSEQ multiplex PCR; TCRdb stores just in-frame clones and leaves some out. In the table there are 30,000 to 50,000 clones, about four fifths of which are singletons. The sample taken for sequencing was peripheral blood. These receptors all come from a man in his 70s with acute or convalescent COVID-19. CDR3s include the opening cysteine and the closing phenylalanine or tryptophan. The D gene is left open where the match is weak. A clone size is listed for some rows: how often the clone was seen (once, few, many), or a class if it is expanded.

J gene: TRBJ1-5
V gene: TRBV6-2/TRBV6-3
clone size: .
D gene: TRBD1
CDR3 protein: CASSYSSGTEQPQHF
CDR3 DNA: TGTGCCAGCAGTTACTCTTCTGGGACAGAGCAGCCCCAGCATTTT

J gene: TRBJ2-7
V gene: TRBV19
clone size: .
D gene: .
CDR3 protein: CASSLQGYEQYF
CDR3 DNA: TGTGCCAGTAGTCTTCAGGGTTACGAGCAGTACTTC

J gene: TRBJ2-1
V gene: TRBV10-3
clone size: .
D gene: TRBD1
CDR3 protein: CAIGGQGGYNEQFF
CDR3 DNA: TGTGCCATCGGCGGACAGGGGGGTTACAATGAGCAGTTCTTC

J gene: TRBJ1-1
V gene: TRBV10-3
clone size: .
D gene: .
CDR3 protein: CAISDLRGNTEAFF
CDR3 DNA: TGTGCCATCAGTGATCTGCGGGGGAACACTGAAGCTTTCTTT

J gene: TRBJ2-7
V gene: TRBV6-5
clone size: .
D gene: .
CDR3 protein: CASSPRYEQYF
CDR3 DNA: TGTGCCAGCAGCCCCCGCTACGAGCAGTACTTC

J gene: TRBJ2-1
V gene: TRBV7-9
clone size: .
D gene: .
CDR3 protein: CASSAEIPYNEQFF
CDR3 DNA: TGTGCCAGCAGCGCCGAGATCCCCTACAATGAGCAGTTCTTC

J gene: TRBJ2-7
V gene: TRBV11-2
clone size: .
D gene: TRBD2
CDR3 protein: CASSLNPGLAGKDEQYF
CDR3 DNA: TGTGCCAGCAGCTTGAACCCAGGACTAGCGGGAAAGGACGAGCAGTACTTC

J gene: TRBJ2-7
V gene: TRBV9
clone size: .
D gene: .
CDR3 protein: CASSVGGPDSRSRYEQYF
CDR3 DNA: TGTGCCAGCAGCGTAGGGGGTCCGGACAGCAGGTCACGGTACGAGCAGTACTTC

J gene: TRBJ2-7
V gene: TRBV18
clone size: few
D gene: TRBD2
CDR3 protein: CASSPGRALAYEQYF
CDR3 DNA: TGTGCCAGCTCACCCGGGAGGGCTCTCGCCTACGAGCAGTACTTC

J gene: TRBJ2-7
V gene: TRBV15
clone size: .
D gene: .
CDR3 protein: CATSSDSGTYEQYF
CDR3 DNA: TGTGCCACCAGCAGCGATTCCGGGACCTACGAGCAGTACTTC

J gene: TRBJ2-7
V gene: TRBV10-1
clone size: .
D gene: .
CDR3 protein: CASSESKGVKYF
CDR3 DNA: TGCGCCAGCAGTGAGTCGAAGGGAGTGAAGTACTTC

J gene: TRBJ2-7
V gene: TRBV6-2/TRBV6-3
clone size: .
D gene: TRBD1
CDR3 protein: CASSYYGQGAPYEQYF
CDR3 DNA: TGTGCCAGCAGTTACTACGGGCAGGGGGCTCCTTACGAGCAGTACTTC

J gene: TRBJ1-1
V gene: TRBV19
clone size: few
D gene: .
CDR3 protein: CASSIGQNTEAFF
CDR3 DNA: TGTGCCAGTAGTATAGGACAGAACACTGAAGCTTTCTTT

J gene: TRBJ1-3
V gene: TRBV27
clone size: .
D gene: .
CDR3 protein: CASSLYGFEAGNTIYF
CDR3 DNA: TGTGCCAGCAGTTTATATGGCTTTGAGGCTGGAAACACCATATATTTT

J gene: TRBJ2-2
V gene: TRBV19
clone size: few
D gene: .
CDR3 protein: CASSMSSGNTGELFF
CDR3 DNA: TGTGCCAGTAGTATGAGTAGCGGGAACACCGGGGAGCTGTTTTTT

J gene: TRBJ1-4
V gene: TRBV11-2
clone size: .
D gene: TRBD1
CDR3 protein: CASSSSPTGGFEKLFF
CDR3 DNA: TGTGCCAGCAGCTCTTCTCCGACAGGGGGCTTTGAAAAACTGTTTTTT

J gene: TRBJ2-5
V gene: TRBV5-1
clone size: once
D gene: TRBD2
CDR3 protein: CASSLLLAGKQETQYF
CDR3 DNA: TGCGCCAGCAGCTTGCTCCTAGCGGGGAAACAAGAGACCCAGTACTTC

J gene: TRBJ2-2
V gene: TRBV20-1
clone size: .
D gene: TRBD2
CDR3 protein: CSASQLPVEGGPPGELFF
CDR3 DNA: TGCAGTGCTAGTCAGCTCCCTGTGGAGGGAGGGCCCCCCGGGGAGCTGTTTTTT

J gene: TRBJ1-1
V gene: TRBV21-1
clone size: .
D gene: .
CDR3 protein: CASSPRQGLNTEAFF
CDR3 DNA: TGTGCCAGCAGCCCCCGACAGGGTTTGAACACTGAAGCTTTCTTT

J gene: TRBJ1-3
V gene: TRBV19
clone size: .
D gene: .
CDR3 protein: CASLRFGNTIYF
CDR3 DNA: TGTGCCAGTCTCCGGTTCGGAAACACCATATATTTT

J gene: TRBJ2-7
V gene: TRBV7-2
clone size: .
D gene: .
CDR3 protein: CASSLVGRGAYEQYF
CDR3 DNA: TGTGCCAGCAGCTTAGTAGGCAGGGGGGCCTACGAGCAGTACTTC

J gene: TRBJ2-3
V gene: TRBV4-1
clone size: .
D gene: .
CDR3 protein: CASSQGNLGDRDTQYF
CDR3 DNA: TGCGCCAGCAGCCAAGGAAACCTCGGGGATCGGGATACGCAGTATTTT

J gene: TRBJ2-7
V gene: TRBV5-1
clone size: once
D gene: .
CDR3 protein: CASSLVPGIASYEQYF
CDR3 DNA: TGCGCCAGCAGCTTGGTACCAGGGATAGCCTCCTACGAGCAGTACTTC

J gene: TRBJ2-6
V gene: TRBV19
clone size: .
D gene: .
CDR3 protein: CASSTGANVLTF
CDR3 DNA: TGTGCCAGTAGTACGGGAGCCAACGTCCTGACTTTC

J gene: TRBJ2-2
V gene: TRBV11-3
clone size: .
D gene: TRBD2
CDR3 protein: CASSYSGGRTGELFF
CDR3 DNA: TGTGCCAGCAGCTATTCGGGGGGACGCACCGGGGAGCTGTTTTTT

J gene: TRBJ2-7
V gene: TRBV7-8
clone size: .
D gene: TRBD2
CDR3 protein: CASRKNSGAEEQYF
CDR3 DNA: TGTGCCAGCAGAAAGAATAGCGGGGCGGAGGAGCAGTACTTC

J gene: TRBJ1-4
V gene: TRBV9
clone size: .
D gene: TRBD1
CDR3 protein: CASSTGVANEKLFF
CDR3 DNA: TGTGCCAGCAGCACAGGGGTCGCTAATGAAAAACTGTTTTTT

J gene: TRBJ1-5
V gene: TRBV9
clone size: .
D gene: .
CDR3 protein: CASSVDSSSNQPQHF
CDR3 DNA: TGTGCCAGCAGCGTAGACAGTTCTAGCAATCAGCCCCAGCATTTT

J gene: TRBJ1-5
V gene: TRBV11-2
clone size: few
D gene: .
CDR3 protein: CASSLEGLGKGVQPQHF
CDR3 DNA: TGTGCCAGCAGCTTAGAGGGTCTGGGGAAGGGGGTGCAGCCCCAGCATTTT

J gene: TRBJ2-1
V gene: TRBV4-3
clone size: .
D gene: TRBD1
CDR3 protein: CASSHADRGPYNEQFF
CDR3 DNA: TGCGCCAGCAGCCATGCCGACAGGGGGCCCTACAATGAGCAGTTCTTC

J gene: TRBJ2-4
V gene: TRBV4-3
clone size: few
D gene: TRBD1
CDR3 protein: CASSQTGDSKNIQYF
CDR3 DNA: TGCGCCAGCAGCCAGACAGGGGATTCCAAAAACATTCAGTACTTC

J gene: TRBJ1-6
V gene: TRBV30
clone size: .
D gene: .
CDR3 protein: CAWSVRGGPLHF
CDR3 DNA: TGTGCCTGGAGTGTTAGGGGAGGGCCCCTCCACTTT

J gene: TRBJ2-5
V gene: TRBV7-9
clone size: .
D gene: TRBD2
CDR3 protein: CASSTIAGAAETQYF
CDR3 DNA: TGTGCCAGCAGCACTATAGCGGGAGCAGCCGAGACCCAGTACTTC

J gene: TRBJ1-5
V gene: TRBV4-1
clone size: .
D gene: .
CDR3 protein: CASSLRMEGSTTQHF
CDR3 DNA: TGCGCCAGCAGCCTTCGGATGGAGGGTTCGACGACCCAGCATTTT

J gene: TRBJ2-1
V gene: TRBV4-1
clone size: .
D gene: .
CDR3 protein: CASSQDRRELAVYNEQFF
CDR3 DNA: TGCGCCAGCAGCCAAGATAGGAGGGAACTAGCAGTCTACAATGAGCAGTTCTTC